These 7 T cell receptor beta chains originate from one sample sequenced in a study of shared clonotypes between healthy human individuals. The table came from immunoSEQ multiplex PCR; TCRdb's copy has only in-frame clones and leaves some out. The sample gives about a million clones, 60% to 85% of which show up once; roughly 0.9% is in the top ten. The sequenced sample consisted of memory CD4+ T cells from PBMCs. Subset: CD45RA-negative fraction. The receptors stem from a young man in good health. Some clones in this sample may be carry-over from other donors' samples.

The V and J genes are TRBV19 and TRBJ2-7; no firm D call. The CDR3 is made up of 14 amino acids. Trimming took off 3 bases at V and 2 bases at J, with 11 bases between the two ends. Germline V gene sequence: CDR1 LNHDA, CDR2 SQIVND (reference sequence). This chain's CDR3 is CASSMSGVTYEQYF. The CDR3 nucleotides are TGTGCCAGTAGTATGAGTGGGGTTACCTACGAGCAGTACTTC. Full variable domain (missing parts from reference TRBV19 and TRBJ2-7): DGGITQSPKYLFRKEGQNVTLSCEQNLNHDAMYWYRQDPGQGLRLIYYSQIVNDFQKGDIAEGYSVSREKKESFPLTVTSAQKNPTAFYLCASSMSGVTYEQYFGPGTRLTVT.

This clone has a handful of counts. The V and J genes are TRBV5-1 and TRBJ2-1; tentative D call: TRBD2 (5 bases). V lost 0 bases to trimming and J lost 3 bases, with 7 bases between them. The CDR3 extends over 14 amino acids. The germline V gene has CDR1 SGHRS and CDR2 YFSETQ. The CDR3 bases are TGCGCCAGCAGCTTGGAGGCGGGCTACAATGAGCAGTTCTTC. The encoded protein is CASSLEAGYNEQFF.

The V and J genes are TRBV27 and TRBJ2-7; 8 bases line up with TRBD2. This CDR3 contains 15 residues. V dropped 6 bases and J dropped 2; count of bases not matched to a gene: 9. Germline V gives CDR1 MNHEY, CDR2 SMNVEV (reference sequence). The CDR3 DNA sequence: TGTGCCAGCAGCCGACGACCGGGACTAGCCTACGAGCAGTACTTC. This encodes CASSRRPGLAYEQYF.

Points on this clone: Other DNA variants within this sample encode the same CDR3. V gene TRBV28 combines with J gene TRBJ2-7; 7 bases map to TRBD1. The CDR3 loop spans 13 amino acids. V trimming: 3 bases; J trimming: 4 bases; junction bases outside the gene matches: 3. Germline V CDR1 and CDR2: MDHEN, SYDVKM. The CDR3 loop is CASSLRGPYEQYF. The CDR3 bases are TGTGCCAGCAGTTTGAGGGGGCCTTACGAGCAGTACTTC.

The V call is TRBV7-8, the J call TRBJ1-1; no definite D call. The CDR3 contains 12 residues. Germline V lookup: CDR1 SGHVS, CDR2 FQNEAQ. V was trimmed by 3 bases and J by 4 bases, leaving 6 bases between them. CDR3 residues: CASSFARTEAFF. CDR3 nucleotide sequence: TGTGCCAGCAGCTTCGCGCGCACTGAAGCTTTCTTT. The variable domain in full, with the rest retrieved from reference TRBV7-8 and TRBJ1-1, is GAGVSQSPRYKVAKRGQDVALRCDPISGHVSLFWYQQALGQGPEFLTYFQNEAQLDKSGLPSDRFFAERPEGSVSTLKIQRTQQEDSAVYLCASSFARTEAFFGQGTRLTVV.

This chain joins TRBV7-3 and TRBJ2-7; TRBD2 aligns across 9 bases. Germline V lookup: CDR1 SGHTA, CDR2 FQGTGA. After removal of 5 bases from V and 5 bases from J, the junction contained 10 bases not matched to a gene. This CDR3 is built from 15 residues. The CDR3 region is CASSRVLAGEDEQYF. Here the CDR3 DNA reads TGTGCCAGCAGCCGAGTTTTAGCGGGAGAAGACGAGCAGTACTTC.

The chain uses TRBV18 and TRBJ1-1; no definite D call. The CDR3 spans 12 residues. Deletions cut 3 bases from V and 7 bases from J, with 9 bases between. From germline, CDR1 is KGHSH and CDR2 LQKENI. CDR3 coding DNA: TGTGCCAGCTCACCGCGGACGGGTGAAGCTTTCTTT. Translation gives CASSPRTGEAFF. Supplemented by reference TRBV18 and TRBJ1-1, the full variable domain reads NAGVMQNPRHLVRRRGQEARLRCSPMKGHSHVYWYRQLPEEGLKFMVYLQKENIIDESGMPKERFSAEFPKEGPSILRIQQVVRGDSAAYFCASSPRTGEAFFGQGTRLTVV.